The clone carrying this T cell receptor (beta chain) showed up just once. Its specificity is unknown. This sample was included in a study of cytomegalovirus exposure and HLA in healthy donors. Whole-study findings and limits: CMV antigen specificity of a few CMV-associated chains was confirmed in vitro. A later analysis found first-cohort TCR clusters tended to co-occur in the approximately 110 validation repertoires. Some TCR beta chains (about 180 of them) were listed as cytomegalovirus-associated.

The data were produced by immunoSEQ multiplex PCR, yet TCRdb's version contains in-frame clones alone and is incomplete. The data show fewer than 200,000 clones, with 75% to 90% seen just once and about 15% held by the top ten. The donors were part of the validation cohort of 120 subjects. That cohort was separate from the first cohort, which comprised 500 to 850 subjects. The CDR3 totals 14 residues. The V and J ends lost 6 bases and 3 bases, in that order; junction bases with no gene match: 7. The germline CDR1 and CDR2 sequences are MNHEY and SMNVEV (reference sequence). The chain couples TRBV27 to TRBJ1-1, with TRBD1 identical over 7 bases. The sample was PBMCs. The origin of this receptor is a man younger than 35 in good health and CMV-seropositive. The CDR3 DNA follows: TGTGCCAGCAGATTCGACAGGGAAGACACTGAAGCTTTCTTT. This translates into CASRFDREDTEAFF.